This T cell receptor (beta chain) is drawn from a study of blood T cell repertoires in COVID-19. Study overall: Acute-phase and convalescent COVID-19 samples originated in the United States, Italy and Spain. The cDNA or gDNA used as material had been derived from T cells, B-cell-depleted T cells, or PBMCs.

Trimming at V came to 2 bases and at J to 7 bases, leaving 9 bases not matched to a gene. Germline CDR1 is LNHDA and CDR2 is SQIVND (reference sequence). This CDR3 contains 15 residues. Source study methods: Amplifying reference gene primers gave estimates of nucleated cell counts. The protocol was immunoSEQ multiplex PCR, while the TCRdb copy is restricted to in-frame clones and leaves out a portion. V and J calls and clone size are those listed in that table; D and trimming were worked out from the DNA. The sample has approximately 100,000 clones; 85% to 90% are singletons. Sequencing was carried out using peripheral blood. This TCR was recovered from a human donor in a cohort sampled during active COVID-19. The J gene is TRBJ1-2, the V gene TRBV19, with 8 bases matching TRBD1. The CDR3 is CASSISRTGFTGYTF. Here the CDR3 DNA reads TGTGCCAGTAGTATATCGAGGACAGGGTTTACTGGCTACACCTTC.